The 13 T cell receptor beta chains given below trace back to one sample, sequenced in a study of blood T cell repertoires in COVID-19. Measured with immunoSEQ multiplex PCR; TCRdb has only the in-frame clones, and not every one. This sample has fewer than 200,000 clones, with approximately 87% found just once. Material: peripheral blood. Every receptor here comes from a woman between 18 and 30 years old who had recovered from COVID-19.

This clone was seen more than once but under ten times. The gene calls are TRBV7-9 and TRBJ2-1; the D gene is possibly TRBD2 (5 bases). The CDR3 has 13 amino acids. Trimming removed 5 bases from V and 6 bases from J, with 11 bases in between. Germline V CDR1 and CDR2: SEHNR, FQNEAQ (reference sequence). The CDR3, as DNA: TGTGCCAGCAGCCCAGAGGGCGGCAATGAGCAGTTCTTC. Its translation is CASSPEGGNEQFF.

The chain is built from TRBV30 and TRBJ1-1, with no clear D. The CDR3 is made up of 14 amino acids. The V and J ends lost 4 bases and 0 bases respectively, with 12 bases between them. Germline V gene lookup returns CDR1 GTSNPN and CDR2 SVGIG (reference sequence). CDR3 nucleotide sequence: TGTGCCTGGATACGGGGTTTTATGAACACTGAAGCTTTCTTT. As protein: CAWIRGFMNTEAFF. The whole variable domain, filled in from reference TRBV30 and TRBJ1-1, reads SQTIHQWPATLVQPVGSPLSLECTVEGTSNPNLYWYRQAAGRGLQLLFYSVGIGQISSEVPQNLSASRPQDRQFILSSKKLLLSDSGFYLCAWIRGFMNTEAFFGQGTRLTVV.

The J gene is TRBJ2-2, the V gene TRBV9, with D possibly being TRBD2 (7 bases). V was shortened by 0 bases and J by 4 bases, with 10 bases between the two germline ends. There are 15 residues in the CDR3. CDR1 is SGDLS and CDR2 is YYNGEE in the germline V gene. CDR3 amino acids: CASSVGGGGTGELFF. The CDR3 bases are TGTGCCAGCAGCGTAGGAGGGGGGGGCACCGGGGAGCTGTTTTTT.

V usage is TRBV2 and J usage is TRBJ2-2, with D possibly matching TRBD2 (6 bases). CDR1 is SNHLY, CDR2 FYNNEI, per germline. This CDR3 has 14 amino acids. The germline V and J ends were trimmed by 11 bases and 4 bases, with 17 bases remaining between them. The CDR3 region is CAGSSAIGTGELFF. CDR3 nucleotide sequence: TGTGCCGGATCTAGCGCGATCGGCACCGGGGAGCTGTTTTTT.

V and J are TRBV3-1 (or the pseudogene TRBV3-2) and TRBJ1-3; maybe TRBD1 (5 bases). V lost 4 bases to trimming and J lost 1 base, with 17 bases between them. Per the germline V gene, CDR1 is LGHDT and CDR2 is YNNKEL (reference sequence). The CDR3 has 17 residues. This CDR3 is CASSLFPTDRSGNTIYF. In DNA form, the CDR3 reads TGTGCCAGCAGCCTATTCCCGACAGATCGGTCTGGAAACACCATATATTTT.

This clone was observed a few times. This rearrangement joins TRBV7-9 to TRBJ1-2, with 8 positions matching TRBD1. The length of the CDR3 is 13 residues. Germline loops: CDR1 SEHNR, CDR2 FQNEAQ (reference sequence). V was pared by 5 bases and J by 3 bases, with 2 bases of the junction left unmatched. CDR3 sequence (DNA): TGTGCCAGCAGCGGACAGGGAGACTATGGCTACACCTTC. It yields the protein CASSGQGDYGYTF.

The chain uses TRBV24-1 and TRBJ2-6, with 9 nucleotides matching TRBD2. The germline V gene has CDR1 KGHDR and CDR2 SFDVKD. With 3 bases clipped from V and 0 bases from J, the junction kept 5 bases outside the gene matches. This CDR3 comprises 18 residues. The CDR3 coding sequence is TGTGCCACCAGTGATGGTCTAGCGGGGATCTCTGGGGCCAACGTCCTGACTTTC. Translating gives CATSDGLAGISGANVLTF.

J is TRBJ2-2 and V is TRBV11-3; D ambiguous. The CDR3 spans 13 residues. V was trimmed by 4 bases and J by 4 bases, leaving 7 bases between them. Germline V gene lookup returns CDR1 SGHNT and CDR2 YENEEA. The CDR3 loop is CASSSSTTGELFF. The CDR3 DNA sequence: TGTGCCAGCAGCTCAAGCACCACCGGGGAGCTGTTTTTT.

CDR3 loop: CASSRLWDSSYGYTF. The CDR3 coding sequence is TGTGCCAGCTCCCGCCTCTGGGACAGCTCCTATGGCTACACCTTC. The gene calls are TRBV18 and TRBJ1-2; 7 bases line up with TRBD1. Germline lookup yields CDR1 KGHSH and CDR2 LQKENI. CDR3 size: 15 residues. The junction had 11 bases not matched to a gene; V was cut back by 6 bases and J by 4 bases.

The CDR3 loop reads CASSLVSGNSEQFF. CDR3 nucleotide sequence: TGCGCCAGCAGCTTGGTCTCAGGGAACAGTGAGCAGTTCTTC. J is TRBJ2-1 and V is TRBV5-1; possible D gene TRBD1, 5 bases. The CDR3 loop spans 14 amino acids. Trimming left V 0 bases short and J 9 bases short, with 13 bases between. Germline V gene sequence: CDR1 SGHRS, CDR2 YFSETQ.

The chain links TRBV3-1 (or the pseudogene TRBV3-2) to TRBJ2-1; 10 positions agree with TRBD2. V shed 7 bases and J 2 bases; nucleotides not matched to a gene: 14. The CDR3 sequence is 18 residues long. From germline, CDR1 is LGHDT and CDR2 YNNKEL (reference sequence). CDR3 in DNA: TGTGCCAGCACCCACTCGGCTAGCGGGAGTTTTACCTACAATGAGCAGTTCTTC. Translating gives CASTHSASGSFTYNEQFF.

The rearrangement uses TRBV27 and TRBJ2-3, with TRBD2 identical over 10 bases. The CDR3 runs to 17 residues. The ends lost 1 base at V and 6 bases at J; junction bases unmatched: 10. Germline V gene data show CDR1 as MNHEY and CDR2 as SMNVEV (reference sequence). CDR3 sequence reads: CASSLWFLASGSDTQYF. CDR3 sequence (DNA): TGTGCCAGCAGTTTATGGTTTTTGGCTAGCGGGAGCGATACGCAGTATTTT.

J is TRBJ2-7 and V is TRBV13; 8 nucleotides align to TRBD2. The CDR3 consists of 16 residues. Germline CDR1 and CDR2: PRHDT and FYEKMQ (reference sequence). V trimming: 0 bases; J trimming: 4 bases; junction bases outside the gene matches: 8. DNA for the CDR3: TGTGCCAGCAGCTTAGGCCTAACGGGAGGGCCATACGAGCAGTACGTC. Amino acids: CASSLGLTGGPYEQYV.